Sequencing of this T cell receptor (beta chain) was carried out in a study of cytomegalovirus exposure and HLA in healthy donors. Regarding the study as a whole: A cluster of highly shared sequence variants was likely a sequencing artifact.

The CDR3 is 14 residues long. Trimming at V came to 3 bases and at J to 3 bases, leaving 2 bases not matched to a gene. Germline V CDR1 and CDR2: SGHVS, FNYEAQ. A multiplex PCR was run with 60 Vbeta primers and 13 Jbeta primers. Data came from immunoSEQ multiplex PCR; TCRdb stores just in-frame clones and leaves some out. The sample has more than 150,000 clones, over 75% seen once. In regard to this clone: Its antigen is not identified.

Sequencing used PBMCs. This receptor was identified in a girl in the first two years of life in good health and CMV-seronegative. The genes are TRBV7-6 and TRBJ1-3; 7 bases match TRBD1. This chain's CDR3 is CASSFRQGGNTIYF. The CDR3 DNA reads TGTGCCAGCAGCTTCAGACAGGGTGGAAACACCATATATTTT.